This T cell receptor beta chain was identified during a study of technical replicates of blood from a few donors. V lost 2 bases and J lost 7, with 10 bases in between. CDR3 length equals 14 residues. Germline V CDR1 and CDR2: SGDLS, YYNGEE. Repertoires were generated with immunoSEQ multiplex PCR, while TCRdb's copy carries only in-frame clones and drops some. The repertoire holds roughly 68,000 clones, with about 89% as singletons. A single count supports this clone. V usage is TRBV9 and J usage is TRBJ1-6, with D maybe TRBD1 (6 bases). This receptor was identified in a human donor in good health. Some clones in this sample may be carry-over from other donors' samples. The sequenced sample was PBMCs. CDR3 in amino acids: CASSVWTENSPLHF. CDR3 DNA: TGTGCCAGCAGCGTCTGGACAGAGAATTCACCCCTCCACTTT.